The sequence of this T cell receptor beta chain was determined in a study of blood T cell repertoires in COVID-19. Across the study: Sample material is recorded as cDNA or gDNA derived from T cells, B-cell-depleted T cells, or PBMCs.

TCRdb's table, derived via immunoSEQ multiplex PCR, lists solely in-frame clones and lacks some. The sample lists approximately 280,000 clones, roughly four fifths seen once, with 5% in the top ten. This clone was seen more than once but under ten times. The CDR3 loop spans 15 amino acids. V lost 2 bases, J lost 1 base, and 10 bases lay in between. The germline V gene encodes CDR1 SGHVS and CDR2 FNYEAQ. V gene TRBV7-6 combines with J gene TRBJ2-3, with a possible D match to TRBD2 (5 bases). The sequence was obtained from a man between 40 and 49 years old who had been exposed to COVID-19. The sample consisted of PBMCs or T cells enriched from blood (not recorded which). CDR3 DNA sequence: TGTGCCAGCAGCTTAAGTGGCGGGCGCACAGATACGCAGTATTTT. Encoded protein: CASSLSGGRTDTQYF.